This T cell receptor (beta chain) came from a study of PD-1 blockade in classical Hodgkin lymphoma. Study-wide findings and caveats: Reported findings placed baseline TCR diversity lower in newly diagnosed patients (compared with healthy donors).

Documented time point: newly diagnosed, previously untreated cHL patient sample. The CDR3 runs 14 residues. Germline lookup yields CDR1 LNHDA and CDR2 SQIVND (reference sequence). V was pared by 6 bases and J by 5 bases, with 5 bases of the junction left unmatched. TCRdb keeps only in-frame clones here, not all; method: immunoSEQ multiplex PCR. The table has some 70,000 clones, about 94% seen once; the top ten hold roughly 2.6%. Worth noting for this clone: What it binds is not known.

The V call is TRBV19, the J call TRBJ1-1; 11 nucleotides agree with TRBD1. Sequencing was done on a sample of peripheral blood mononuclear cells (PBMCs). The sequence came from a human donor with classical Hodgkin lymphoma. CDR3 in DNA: TGTGCCAGTAGAACGGACAGGGGGCGGACTGAAGCTTTCTTT. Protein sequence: CASRTDRGRTEAFF.